Below, one T cell receptor beta chain is given with its context. Its antigen is as yet unknown. The donors, all healthy, were Caucasians living in Russia, aged about 6 to 90. This entry belongs to a study of blood T cells in healthy people across ages. As for the study in general: In model experiments, template switching was able to capture about one barcoded beta molecule for every two T cells that were present.

The study, taken as a whole, reports: Long-lived and aged donors differed, with more naive CD4+ cells and higher diversity in the long-lived. Per million T cells, TCR beta diversity dropped about linearly as age rose.

V lost 3 bases and J lost 4, with 14 bases in between. The CDR3 has 15 residues. Germline-derived CDR1 and CDR2 are SGHAT and FQNNGV. Primed by a sample-barcoded 5' primer and a J-beta primer mix, a second PCR proceeded for roughly 7 to 12 cycles. MiXCR, applied by TCRdb to the 5' RACE reads, yields one record per CDR3 protein. The table includes 980,000 or so distinct CDR3 sequences, roughly 52% detected once. The sequenced material came from blood. This sequence originates from a young man in good health. The V call is TRBV11-2, the J call TRBJ2-3; a weak D match, TRBD2 (6 bases). DNA of the CDR3: TGTGCCAGCAGCTTCCGACGCGGGGCACCAGATACGCAGTATTTT. Translation gives CASSFRRGAPDTQYF.